The 11 T cell receptor beta chains reported below all come from one sample, sequenced in a study of blood T cell repertoires in COVID-19. Profiled with immunoSEQ multiplex PCR; TCRdb holds only in-frame clones, not every one. Counted here are roughly 65,000 clones, 81% occurring once; the ten biggest clones make up around 16%. The specimen was peripheral blood. The source of these receptors is a man older than 75 with acute or convalescent COVID-19.

In its sample, this clone was seen a few times. The chain combines TRBV5-1 with TRBJ2-7, with a possible D match to TRBD1 (6 bases). The length of the CDR3 is 13 residues. Trimming cost V 0 bases and J 7 bases, with 11 bases left between them. CDR1 SGHRS and CDR2 YFSETQ come from the germline V gene. Here the CDR3 DNA reads TGCGCCAGCAGCTTGGAGCAGGGGTCGGAGCAGTACTTC. Residues: CASSLEQGSEQYF.

This chain uses TRBV7-9 with TRBJ1-1, with D perhaps matching TRBD1 (6 bases). Germline loops: CDR1 SEHNR, CDR2 FQNEAQ (reference sequence). This CDR3 contains 15 residues. The V and J ends lost 5 bases and 3 bases respectively, with 16 bases between them. CDR3 residues: CASSPRQEKDTEAFF. Written as DNA, the CDR3 is TGTGCCAGCAGCCCCAGACAGGAAAAGGACACTGAAGCTTTCTTT.

This clone was seen just once. The chain recombines TRBV4-2 with TRBJ2-5, with 15 positions matching TRBD2. This CDR3 has 18 residues. Losses at the gene ends were 2 bases for V and 5 bases for J; bases not matched to a gene: 9. Germline CDR1 is LGHNA and CDR2 is YNFKEQ. Written as DNA, the CDR3 is TGTGCCAGCAGCCAAATATTTGGACTAGCGGGAGGGCCCGAGACCCAGTACTTC. It specifies CASSQIFGLAGGPETQYF.

The V call is TRBV19, the J call TRBJ1-1, with 8 bases that match TRBD1. CDR3 length: 14 amino acids. From germline, CDR1 is LNHDA and CDR2 SQIVND (reference sequence). V dropped 4 bases and J dropped 10; count of bases not matched to a gene: 11. CDR3 residues: CASSTGQGGTPAFF. The CDR3 nucleotides read TGTGCCAGTAGTACAGGACAGGGAGGGACTCCAGCTTTCTTT.

This clone has more than one count but fewer than ten. This chain joins TRBV7-8 and TRBJ2-7, with D possibly matching TRBD1 (5 bases). Per germline, CDR1 SGHVS and CDR2 FQNEAQ. This CDR3 comprises 12 residues. V was clipped by 9 bases and J by 2 bases, with 11 bases between them. The CDR3 bases are TGTGCCAGTACCGCAGGGACCTACGAGCAGTACTTC. Translated: CASTAGTYEQYF. The variable domain in full, completed from reference TRBV7-8 and TRBJ2-7, reads GAGVSQSPRYKVAKRGQDVALRCDPISGHVSLFWYQQALGQGPEFLTYFQNEAQLDKSGLPSDRFFAERPEGSVSTLKIQRTQQEDSAVYLCASTAGTYEQYFGPGTRLTVT.

This clone has only one observation. The chain carries TRBV6-4 and TRBJ2-2, with no clear D. The V and J ends lost 6 bases and 0 bases respectively, with 8 bases between them. In germline, CDR1 is MRHNA, CDR2 SNTAGT. The CDR3 covers 14 residues. Here the CDR3 DNA reads TGTGCCAGCAGAGACGTATCGAACACCGGGGAGCTGTTTTTT. Protein: CASRDVSNTGELFF.

V gene TRBV6-2 or TRBV6-3 combines with J gene TRBJ2-2; TRBD2 matches 13 bases. There are 18 residues in the CDR3. V was pared by 5 bases and J by 6 bases, with 12 bases of the junction left unmatched. CDR1 and CDR2 (germline): MNHEY, SVGEGT. CDR3 amino acids: CASSHHPWTSGSPGELFF. As DNA, the CDR3 is TGTGCCAGCAGTCACCACCCTTGGACTAGCGGGAGCCCCGGGGAGCTGTTTTTT.

The rearrangement uses TRBV9 and TRBJ2-2, with 8 bases that match TRBD2. V lost 4 bases and J lost 8; bases outside the gene matches: 16. From germline, CDR1 is SGDLS and CDR2 YYNGEE. This CDR3 contains 17 residues. The chain's CDR3 is CASSSRSLAGLTGELFF. The DNA of the CDR3 is TGTGCCAGCAGCTCCCGTAGCCTAGCGGGCTTGACGGGGGAGCTGTTTTTT.

V and J are TRBV3-1 (or the pseudogene TRBV3-2) and TRBJ2-7; 8 nucleotides line up with TRBD2. CDR1 and CDR2 (germline): LGHDT, YNNKEL (reference sequence). There are 17 residues in the CDR3. V gave up 1 base and J gave up 1 base; unmatched junction bases: 9. Here the CDR3 reads CASSQGRRGALSYEQYF. DNA for the CDR3: TGTGCCAGCAGCCAAGGAAGGCGGGGGGCCTTATCCTACGAGCAGTACTTC.

This chain connects TRBV18 to TRBJ2-2, with TRBD1 identical over 8 bases. The germline V gene has CDR1 KGHSH and CDR2 LQKENI. The trim removed 7 bases at V and 2 bases at J, leaving 6 bases unmatched. The CDR3 extends over 15 amino acids. The chain's CDR3 is CASLTGQGNTGELFF. The CDR3 region has the DNA TGTGCCAGCTTAACCGGACAGGGAAACACCGGGGAGCTGTTTTTT.

The V gene is TRBV10-3, the J gene TRBJ2-1; 8 positions match TRBD2. The ends lost 10 bases at V and 1 base at J; junction bases unmatched: 9. Germline CDR1 ENHRY, CDR2 SYGVKD. The CDR3 has 15 residues. CDR3 sequence reads: CATRPLAGSYNEQFF. The CDR3 DNA follows: TGTGCCACCAGACCCTTAGCGGGGTCCTACAATGAGCAGTTCTTC.